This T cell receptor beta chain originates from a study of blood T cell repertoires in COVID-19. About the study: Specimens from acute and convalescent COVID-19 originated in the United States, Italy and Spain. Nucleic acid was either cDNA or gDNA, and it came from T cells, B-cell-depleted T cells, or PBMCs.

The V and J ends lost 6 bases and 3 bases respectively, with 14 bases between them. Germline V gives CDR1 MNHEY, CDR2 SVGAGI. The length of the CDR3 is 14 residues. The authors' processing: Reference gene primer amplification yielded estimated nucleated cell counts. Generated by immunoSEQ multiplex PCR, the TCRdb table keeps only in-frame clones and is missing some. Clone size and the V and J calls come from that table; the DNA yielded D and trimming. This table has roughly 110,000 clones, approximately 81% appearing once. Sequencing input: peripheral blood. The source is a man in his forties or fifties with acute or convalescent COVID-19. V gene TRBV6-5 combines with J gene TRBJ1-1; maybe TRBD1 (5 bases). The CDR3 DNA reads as TGTGCCAGCAGCAGGACGGAGGGGTACACTGAAGCTTTCTTT. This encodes CASSRTEGYTEAFF.